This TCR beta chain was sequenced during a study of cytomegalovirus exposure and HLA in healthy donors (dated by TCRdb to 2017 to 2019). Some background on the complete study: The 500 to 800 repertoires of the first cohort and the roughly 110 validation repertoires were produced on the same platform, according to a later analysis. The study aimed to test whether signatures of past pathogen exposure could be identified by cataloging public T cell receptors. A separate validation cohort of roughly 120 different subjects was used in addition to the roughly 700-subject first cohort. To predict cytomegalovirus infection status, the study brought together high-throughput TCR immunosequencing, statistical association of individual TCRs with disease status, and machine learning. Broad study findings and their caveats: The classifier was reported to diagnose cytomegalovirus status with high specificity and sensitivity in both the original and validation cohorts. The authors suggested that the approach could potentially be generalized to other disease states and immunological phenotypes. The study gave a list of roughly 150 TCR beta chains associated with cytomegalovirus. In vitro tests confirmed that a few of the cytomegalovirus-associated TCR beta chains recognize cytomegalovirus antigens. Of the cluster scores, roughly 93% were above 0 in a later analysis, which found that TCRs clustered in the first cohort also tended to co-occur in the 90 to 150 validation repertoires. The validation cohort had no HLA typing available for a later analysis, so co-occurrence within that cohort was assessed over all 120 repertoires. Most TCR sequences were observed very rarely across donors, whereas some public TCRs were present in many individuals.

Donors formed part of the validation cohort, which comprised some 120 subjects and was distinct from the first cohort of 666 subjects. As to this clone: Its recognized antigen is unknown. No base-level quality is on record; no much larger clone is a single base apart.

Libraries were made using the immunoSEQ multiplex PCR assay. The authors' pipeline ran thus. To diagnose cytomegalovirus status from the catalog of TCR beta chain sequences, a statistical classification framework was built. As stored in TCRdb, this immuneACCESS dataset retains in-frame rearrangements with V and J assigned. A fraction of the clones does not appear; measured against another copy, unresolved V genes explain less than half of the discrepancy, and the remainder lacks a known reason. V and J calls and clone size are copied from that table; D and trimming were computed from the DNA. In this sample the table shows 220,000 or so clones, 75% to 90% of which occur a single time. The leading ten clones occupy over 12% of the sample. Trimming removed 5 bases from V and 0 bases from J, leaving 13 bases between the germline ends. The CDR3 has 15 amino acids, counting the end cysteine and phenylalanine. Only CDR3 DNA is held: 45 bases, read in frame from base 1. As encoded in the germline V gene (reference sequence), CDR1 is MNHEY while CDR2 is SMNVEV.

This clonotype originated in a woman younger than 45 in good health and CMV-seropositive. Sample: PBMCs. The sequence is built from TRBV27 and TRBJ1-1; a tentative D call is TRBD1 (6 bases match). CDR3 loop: CASSPLDRMNTEAFF. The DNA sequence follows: TGTGCCAGCAGTCCCTTAGACAGGATGAACACTGAAGCTTTCTTT.